The 23 T cell receptor beta chains given below trace back to one sample, sequenced in a study of T-cell reconstitution after alpha-beta-depleted transplantation in children. Library preparation (for TCRbeta) was performed with unique molecular identifiers. Each CDR3 protein is one row after TCRdb ran MiXCR on the PCR reads. Here the sample spans some 500,000 distinct CDR3 sequences, about a sixth being singletons. Here the sequenced sample was PBMCs from the stem cell graft donor, taken from the stem cell graft. Source of these receptors: a human donor who donated a stem cell graft to a child with acute lymphoblastic leukemia.

The CDR3 region has the DNA TGCGCCAGCAGCTGGGGACCACTCGCAGATACGCAGTATTTT. Amino acids: CASSWGPLADTQYF. The chain recombines TRBV5-1 with TRBJ2-3; D possibly uses TRBD1 or TRBD2 (5 bases each). CDR3 length: 14 residues. Trimming shortened V by 3 bases and J by 4 bases, and 12 bases separated the two germline ends. CDR1 and CDR2 (germline): SGHRS, YFSETQ.

CDR3 protein: CASSLGQGLAKNIQYF. Written as DNA, the CDR3 is TGTGCCAGCAGTTTGGGACAGGGCCTAGCCAAAAACATTCAGTACTTC. J is TRBJ2-4 and V is TRBV12-3 or TRBV12-4; 9 bases are shared with TRBD1. V lost 3 bases to trimming and J lost 0 bases; unmatched junction nucleotides: 3. The CDR3 spans 16 residues.

The chain combines TRBV29-1 with TRBJ2-1; the match to TRBD2 covers 8 bases. CDR1 and CDR2 (germline): SQVTM, ANQGSEA. The CDR3 loop spans 12 amino acids. CDR3 region: CKTSDSYNEQFF. The CDR3 DNA sequence: TGCAAGACTAGCGACTCCTACAATGAGCAGTTCTTC.

There are a few counts of this clonotype. The chain has TRBV6-4 and TRBJ2-1; D is possibly TRBD2 (6 bases). The CDR3 consists of 16 residues. The V end was cut by 0 bases, the J end by 7 bases, with 16 bases between. Germline assignment: CDR1 MRHNA and CDR2 SNTAGT. CDR3 sequence (DNA): TGTGCCAGCAGTGACTCGGGAGGAGGGTACTGGAATGAGCAGTTCTTC. Translating it yields CASSDSGGGYWNEQFF.

The chain joins TRBV6-2 or TRBV6-3 to TRBJ1-6; D unresolved. CDR1 and CDR2 from the germline V gene are MNHEY and SVGEGT. There are 12 residues in the CDR3. The V end was cut by 10 bases, the J end by 11 bases, with 15 bases between. CDR3 in amino acids: CATSQDIPPLHF. The CDR3 coding sequence is TGTGCCACCTCGCAAGATATCCCACCCCTCCACTTT.

This clonotype has only a few counts. The rearrangement joins TRBV9 to TRBJ2-7; TRBD2 aligns across 10 bases. CDR1 is SGDLS and CDR2 is YYNGEE in the germline V gene. This CDR3 has 16 amino acids. V shed 4 bases, J shed 3 bases, and the junction held 10 bases outside the gene matches. Written as DNA, the CDR3 is TGTGCCAGCAGCTTAACCGGGACTAGCGTAGACTACGAGCAGTACTTC. It codes for CASSLTGTSVDYEQYF. Full variable domain (outside the CDR3, taken from reference TRBV9 and TRBJ2-7): DSGVTQTPKHLITATGQRVTLRCSPRSGDLSVYWYQQSLDQGLQFLIQYYNGEERAKGNILERFSAQQFPDLHSELNLSSLELGDSALYFCASSLTGTSVDYEQYFGPGTRLTVT.

V usage is TRBV20-1 and J usage is TRBJ1-1; D possibly corresponds to TRBD1 (5 bases). Germline CDR1 reads DFQATT; CDR2 reads SNEGSKA (reference sequence). This CDR3 comprises 14 residues. Trimming cost V 3 bases and J 5 bases, with 16 bases left between them. Here the CDR3 DNA reads TGCAGTGCTAGGGGGCTGCGTTTGGGGACTGAAGCTTTCTTT. Protein sequence: CSARGLRLGTEAFF.

The chain recombines TRBV4-1 with TRBJ1-4; D perhaps matches TRBD1 (5 bases). Germline loops: CDR1 MGHRA, CDR2 YSYEKL. V was trimmed by 4 bases and J by 7 bases, leaving 13 bases between them. The CDR3 is made up of 14 amino acids. The CDR3 DNA is TGCGCCAGCAGCCTCCGGGACGGGATTGAAAAACTGTTTTTT. Its translation: CASSLRDGIEKLFF.

This clonotype was counted a few times. The genes are TRBV4-2 and TRBJ2-5, with 10 bases aligning to TRBD2. Losses at the gene ends were 1 base for V and 2 bases for J; bases not matched to a gene: 7. The CDR3 sequence is 17 residues long. Germline CDR1 and CDR2: LGHNA and YNFKEQ. The chain's CDR3 is CASSQVSSGSLQETQYF. The CDR3 nucleotides are TGTGCCAGCAGCCAAGTATCTAGCGGGAGCCTTCAAGAGACCCAGTACTTC.

This clonotype has just a few counts. The V and J genes are TRBV14 and TRBJ2-7, with unresolved D. The CDR3 is 12 amino acids. V gave up 0 bases and J gave up 6 bases, with 6 bases separating them. Germline V CDR1 and CDR2: SGHDN, FVKESK. CDR3 protein: CASSQESREQYF. The CDR3 DNA reads as TGTGCCAGCAGCCAAGAAAGCCGCGAGCAGTACTTC.

The rearrangement links TRBV27 to TRBJ2-7, with D possibly TRBD1 on 6 matching bases. V was clipped by 3 bases and J by 4 bases, with 22 bases between them. The CDR3 is 17 residues long. The germline gives CDR1 MNHEY, CDR2 SMNVEV (reference sequence). For the CDR3, the DNA is TGTGCCAGCAGTTTCTCATCGTACAGGGTCACACCTTACGAGCAGTACTTC. Its protein is CASSFSSYRVTPYEQYF.

This clonotype was found a few times. V is TRBV9 and J is TRBJ2-3; D is possibly TRBD2 (6 bases). Germline-derived CDR1 and CDR2 are SGDLS and YYNGEE. The CDR3 has 16 amino acids. Trimming took off 1 base at V and 3 bases at J, with 15 bases between the two ends. The CDR3 DNA sequence: TGTGCCAGCAGCGTAAGTGTGGGAGGTGTGACAGATACGCAGTATTTT. Protein: CASSVSVGGVTDTQYF.

The rearrangement links TRBV12-2 to TRBJ1-4; the D call in the table, TRBD1, was not verified against the DNA. TRBV12-2 is shown as a pseudogene. The CDR3 runs 16 residues. CDR3 coding DNA: TGTGCAAGTCGCCACCGGGACGCAGCAACTAATGAAAAACTGTTTTTT. Translated: CASRHRDAATNEKLFF.

There are a few counts of this clonotype. The V and J genes are TRBV15 and TRBJ2-1; 10 bases are shared with TRBD2. The CDR3 runs 16 residues. Per the germline V gene, CDR1 is LNHNV and CDR2 is YYDKDF (reference sequence). V lost 0 bases and J lost 5; bases outside the gene matches: 4. DNA for the CDR3: TGTGCCACCAGCAGAGATAAGCTAGCGGGGGACAATGAGCAGTTCTTC. It specifies CATSRDKLAGDNEQFF.

This clonotype was seen a handful of times. J is TRBJ1-6 and V is TRBV6-5; D may be TRBD1 (5 bases). Trimming removed 0 bases at V and 7 bases at J, with 10 bases between. Germline CDR1 and CDR2: MNHEY and SVGAGI. This CDR3 contains 15 residues. CDR3 in amino acids: CASSYSNGGNSPLHF. The CDR3 region has the DNA TGTGCCAGCAGTTACTCGAATGGGGGGAATTCACCCCTCCACTTT.

This clonotype was observed a handful of times. This sequence joins TRBV6-2 or TRBV6-3 and TRBJ2-7, with 9 nucleotides matching TRBD2. The CDR3 consists of 15 residues. J was trimmed by 7 bases and V by 9 bases; bases with no gene match: 16. Germline CDR1 reads MNHEY; CDR2 reads SVGEGT. For the CDR3, the DNA is TGTGCCAGTACGGGTCCCACTAGCGGGCTATGGGAGCAGTACTTC. Encoded protein: CASTGPTSGLWEQYF.

This chain uses TRBV7-9 with TRBJ2-3; 10 bases agree with TRBD1. This CDR3 comprises 15 residues. V gave up 8 bases and J gave up 5 bases; unmatched junction bases: 10. Germline CDR1 is SEHNR and CDR2 is FQNEAQ (reference sequence). DNA of the CDR3: TGTGCCAGCTCCCCGGGACAGGGGTTGAAAGATACGCAGTATTTT. This gives the protein CASSPGQGLKDTQYF. Drawing the rest from reference TRBV7-9 and TRBJ2-3, the complete variable domain is DTGVSQNPRHKITKRGQNVTFRCDPISEHNRLYWYRQTLGQGPEFLTYFQNEAQLEKSRLLSDRFSAERPKGSFSTLEIQRTEQGDSAMYLCASSPGQGLKDTQYFGPGTRLTVL.

This clonotype was seen only a few times. The gene calls are TRBV7-9 and TRBJ2-5; TRBD1 aligns across 8 bases. This CDR3 has 15 residues. Trimming cost V 1 base and J 3 bases; bases outside gene matches: 4. The germline V gene encodes CDR1 SEHNR and CDR2 FQNEAQ (reference sequence). Here the CDR3 DNA reads TGTGCCAGCAGCTTAGGGCCGGGACAGGAAGAGACCCAGTACTTC. Its translation is CASSLGPGQEETQYF.

V is TRBV4-1 and J is TRBJ1-1, with TRBD1 as a possible D gene (5 bases). V was cut by 0 bases and J by 2 bases, with 13 bases left in between. This CDR3 contains 16 residues. Germline V gene data show CDR1 as MGHRA and CDR2 as YSYEKL. The CDR3 nucleotides read TGCGCCAGCAGCCAAGATCAGGGAGCAGCTAACACTGAAGCTTTCTTT. Protein sequence: CASSQDQGAANTEAFF.

The chain employs TRBV20-1 and TRBJ2-1, with TRBD2 matching over 11 bases. The length of the CDR3 is 14 residues. Germline trimming cut 5 bases from V and 10 bases from J; bases unmatched to any gene: 10. Germline V CDR1 and CDR2: DFQATT, SNEGSKA (reference sequence). The CDR3 coding sequence is TGCAGTGCTTCCCGTAGCGGGAGGGCCGGCGAGCAGTTCTTC. As protein: CSASRSGRAGEQFF.

Only a few counts were recorded for this clonotype. The gene calls are TRBV6-1 and TRBJ2-3, with D possibly TRBD2 on 6 matching bases. Germline values: CDR1 MNHNS, CDR2 SASEGT. V shed 7 bases and J shed 1 base, with 18 bases lying between them. CDR3 size: 16 residues. In DNA form, the CDR3 reads TGTGCCAGCACCAAACGGGGCGGGGTGGGCACAGATACGCAGTATTTT. This gives the protein CASTKRGGVGTDTQYF.

This clonotype has more than one count but fewer than ten. This chain connects TRBV7-8 to TRBJ2-7, with D possibly being TRBD1 (5 bases). The CDR3 spans 13 residues. Looked up from germline, CDR1 is SGHVS and CDR2 is FQNEAQ. The V and J ends lost 5 bases and 1 base respectively, with 9 bases between them. In DNA form, the CDR3 reads TGTGCCAGCAGCAACGACAGATCCTACGAGCAGTACTTC. Translating it yields CASSNDRSYEQYF.

This clonotype was counted a few times. The chain joins TRBV12-3 or TRBV12-4 to TRBJ2-3, with 9 positions matching TRBD1. CDR3 size: 16 residues. V shed 0 bases, J shed 9 bases, and the junction held 10 bases outside the gene matches. This CDR3 reads CASSLALGQGPETQYF. CDR3 in DNA: TGTGCCAGCAGTTTAGCGCTGGGACAGGGTCCGGAGACGCAGTATTTT.